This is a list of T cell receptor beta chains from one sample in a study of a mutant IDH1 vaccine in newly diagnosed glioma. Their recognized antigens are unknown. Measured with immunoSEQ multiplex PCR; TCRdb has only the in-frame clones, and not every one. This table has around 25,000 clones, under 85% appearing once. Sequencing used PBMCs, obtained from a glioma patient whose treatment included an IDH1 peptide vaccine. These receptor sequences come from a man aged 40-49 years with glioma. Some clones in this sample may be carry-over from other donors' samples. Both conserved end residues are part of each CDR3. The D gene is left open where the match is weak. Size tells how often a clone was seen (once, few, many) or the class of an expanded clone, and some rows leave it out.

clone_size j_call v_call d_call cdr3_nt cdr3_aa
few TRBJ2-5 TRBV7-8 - TGTGCCAGCAGCCCAGCTCGGGTTGAGACCCAGTACTTC CASSPARVETQYF
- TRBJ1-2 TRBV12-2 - TGTGCAAGTCGCTTGGGGAAGGTGCGCTATGGCTACACCTTC CASRLGKVRYGYTF
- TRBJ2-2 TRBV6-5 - TGTGCCAGCAGTGTGAACACCGGGGAGCTGTTTTTT CASSVNTGELFF
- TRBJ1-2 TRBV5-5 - TGTGCCAGCAGCTTTGGGGTTGGCTACACCTTC CASSFGVGYTF
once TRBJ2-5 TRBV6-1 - TGTGCCAGCAGTCCATTGGCAGGGGCTTGGGGGACCCAGTACTTC CASSPLAGAWGTQYF
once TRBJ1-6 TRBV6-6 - TGTGCCAGCAGCCTTCTCGGTTTGCCCCTCCACTTT CASSLLGLPLHF
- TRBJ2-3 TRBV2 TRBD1 TGTGCCAGCTGTCCCAGGGGCAGGGGGCGAGGAGGCGTCAAAGATACGCAGTATTTT CASCPRGRGRGGVKDTQYF
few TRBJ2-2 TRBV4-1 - TGCGCCAGCAGCCACTACCAGGAGGGCACCGGGGAGCTGTTTTTT CASSHYQEGTGELFF
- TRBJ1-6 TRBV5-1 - TGCGCCAGCAGCGGCGCGGGGCGATATTCACCCCTCCACTTT CASSGAGRYSPLHF
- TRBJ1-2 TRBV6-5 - TGTGCCAGCAGAACGGTGGGGGCGATAACCTATGGCTACACCTTC CASRTVGAITYGYTF
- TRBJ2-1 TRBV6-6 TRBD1 TGTGCCAGCAGGACGGGGACAGGTCCCTACAATGAGCAGTTCTTC CASRTGTGPYNEQFF
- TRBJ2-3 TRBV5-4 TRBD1 TGTGCCAGCAGCTTCCCGACAGGGAACACAGATACGCAGTATTTT CASSFPTGNTDTQYF
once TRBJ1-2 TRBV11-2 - TGTGCCAGCAGCGAATCGGGAGGGTGGCGAGGCTACACCTTC CASSESGGWRGYTF
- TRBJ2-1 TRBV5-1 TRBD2 TGCGCCAGCAGCTTACGGGGGGACCCACCCAATGAGCAGTTCTTC CASSLRGDPPNEQFF
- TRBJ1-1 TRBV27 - TGTGCCACAGGACCGAACACTGAAGCTTTCTTT CATGPNTEAFF
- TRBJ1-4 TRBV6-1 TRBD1 TGTGCCAGCAGGAGGGACAGCGAAGGTGAAAAACTGTTTTTT CASRRDSEGEKLFF
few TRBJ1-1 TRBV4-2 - TGTGCCAGCAGTCGGGGCAGCGCGAACACTGAAGCTTTCTTT CASSRGSANTEAFF
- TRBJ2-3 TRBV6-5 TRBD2 TGTGCCAGCAGTTACTCGATGGGGGAGGGAGATACGCAGTATTTT CASSYSMGEGDTQYF
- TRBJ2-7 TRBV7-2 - TGTGCCAGCAGCTCAATCCGGGTGGAACAGGAGCTCTCCTACGAGCAGTACTTC CASSSIRVEQELSYEQYF
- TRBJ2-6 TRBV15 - TGTGCCACCAGCAGGTCTGCGGTCTCTGGGGCCAACGTCCTGACTTTC CATSRSAVSGANVLTF
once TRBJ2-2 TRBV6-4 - TGTGCCAGCAGTGACGGGGGCGGCACCGGGGAGCTGTTTTTT CASSDGGGTGELFF
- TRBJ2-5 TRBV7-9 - TGTGCCAGCAGCTCGGACGAACGGAGCCAGTACTTC CASSSDERSQYF
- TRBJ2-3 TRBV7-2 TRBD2 TGTGCCAGCAGCTTAGCTGCCTTCGGGGGGGTGGGTACAGATACGCAGTATTTT CASSLAAFGGVGTDTQYF
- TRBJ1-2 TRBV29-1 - TGCAGCGTTGGAGGGACCTCCCCGTCAGCTAACTATGGCTACACCTTC CSVGGTSPSANYGYTF
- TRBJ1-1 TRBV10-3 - TGTGCCATCAGTGCCGGGCAGATGAACACTGAAGCTTTCTTT CAISAGQMNTEAFF
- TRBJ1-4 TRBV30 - TGTGCCTGGAGTGTCGGGGGGAAACTGTTTTTT CAWSVGGKLFF
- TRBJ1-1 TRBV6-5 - TGTGCCAGCAGTTCCATCGGTTACTCGGACACTGAAGCTTTCTTT CASSSIGYSDTEAFF
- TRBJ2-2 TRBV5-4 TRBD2 TGTGCCAGCAGCCGGACTAGCGGGGGGGCGAACACCGGGGAGCTGTTTTTT CASSRTSGGANTGELFF
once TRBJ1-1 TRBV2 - TGTGCCAGCAGTGCCCAGGGAAGTGGGACTGAAGCTTTCTTT CASSAQGSGTEAFF
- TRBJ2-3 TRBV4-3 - TGCGCCAGCAGCTTACTCCGGGGGCGCGACACAGATACGCAGTATTTT CASSLLRGRDTDTQYF
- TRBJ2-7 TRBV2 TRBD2 TGTGCCAGCAGTGGACTAGCGGGGGGGCACGGGTACGAGCAGTACTTC CASSGLAGGHGYEQYF
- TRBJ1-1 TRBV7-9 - TGTGCCAGCAGCCCCCATTCGGCTCGTTACGGCGTGAACACTGAAGCTTTCTTT CASSPHSARYGVNTEAFF
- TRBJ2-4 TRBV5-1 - TGCGCCAGCAGCTTGGGACAGGGTGGTCAGGAGGGAAACATTCAGTACTTC CASSLGQGGQEGNIQYF
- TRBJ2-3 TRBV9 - TGTGCCAGCAGCGTAGCTGATACGCAGTATTTT CASSVADTQYF
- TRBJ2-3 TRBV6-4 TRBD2 TGTGCCAGCAGTGACGGGACTAGCGGCACAGATACGCAGTATTTT CASSDGTSGTDTQYF
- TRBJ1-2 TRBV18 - TGTGCCAGCTCCGCTGGACAAGACTATGGCTACACCTTC CASSAGQDYGYTF
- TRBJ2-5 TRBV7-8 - TGTGCCAGCGGCGAAGTTGGGGCCCAAGAGACCCAGTACTTC CASGEVGAQETQYF